Sequencing of this T cell receptor (beta chain) was carried out in a study of identical twins. Study-wide results and caveats: Sharing of beta out-of-frame sequences by twins showed a weaker excess.

This clonotype was seen at least ten times. Its specificity is not known. The CDR3 loop spans 15 amino acids. Germline V gene sequence: CDR1 SQVTM, CDR2 ANQGSEA. V lost 6 bases and J 8 bases, leaving 26 bases between the germline ends. Each CDR3 protein is one row after TCRdb ran MiXCR on the 5' RACE reads. The sample carries approximately 300,000 distinct CDR3 sequences, around 9.7% recorded once. These data were also filed under a second study, of yellow fever vaccine responses in identical twins. That source adds: Reports say the vaccine T cell response in twins looked partly convergent and partly personalized.

The clonotype comes from a woman aged 18-30 years in good health. V usage is TRBV29-1 and J usage is TRBJ2-7, with D possibly matching TRBD1 (6 bases). The sample consisted of CD8+ T cells sorted from blood. The CDR3 DNA reads TGCAGCGTCACGGACAGTTCTTCAATTGTCATTCAGCAGTACTTC. It encodes CSVTDSSSIVIQQYF.